Below are 20 T cell receptor beta chains sequenced from a single sample in a study of shared clonotypes between healthy human individuals. Sequencing used immunoSEQ multiplex PCR; TCRdb keeps in-frame clones, though not all of them. The sample carries some 2 million clones, approximately 95% recorded once. Source material: naive CD4+ T cells sorted from blood. Subset described: CD45RA+ positively selected. The origin of the receptors is a man in his late teens or twenties in good health.

The chain couples TRBV7-2 to TRBJ2-2; D tentatively reads TRBD1 or TRBD2 (5 bases each). V gave up 5 bases and J gave up 5 bases, with 24 bases separating them. The germline gives CDR1 SGHTA, CDR2 FQGNSA. CDR3 length: 18 amino acids. As DNA, the CDR3 is TGTGCCAGCAGCCCACTTGGGGGATCCCCCTATTCGACCGGGGAGCTGTTTTTT. As protein: CASSPLGGSPYSTGELFF.

The chain couples TRBV27 to TRBJ1-3; D remains unclear. V lost 5 bases and J lost 0, with 11 bases in between. There are 15 residues in the CDR3. Looked up from germline, CDR1 is MNHEY and CDR2 is SMNVEV (reference sequence). Here the CDR3 DNA reads TGTGCCAGCAGTAGAGGGTTGAGCTCTGGAAACACCATATATTTT. Amino acids: CASSRGLSSGNTIYF.

The chain couples TRBV11-2 to TRBJ1-4; possible D gene TRBD1, 5 bases. The germline CDR1 and CDR2 sequences are SGHAT and FQNNGV. This CDR3 is 14 amino acids long. V lost 6 bases, J lost 8 bases, and 16 bases lay in between. CDR3 DNA sequence: TGTGCCAGCAGAGGCTTGAAGGGGCGGGAAAAACTGTTTTTT. Encoded protein: CASRGLKGREKLFF.

The gene calls are TRBV9 and TRBJ2-2; 9 bases agree with TRBD1. This CDR3 has 16 amino acids. Germline CDR1 and CDR2: SGDLS and YYNGEE. V lost 3 bases, J lost 0 bases, and 3 bases stayed unmatched. CDR3 DNA: TGTGCCAGCAGCGGACAGGGGGGTTCGAACACCGGGGAGCTGTTTTTT. Translating it yields CASSGQGGSNTGELFF.

The V call is TRBV2, the J call TRBJ2-3, with TRBD1 as a possible D gene (6 bases). Between the trimmed V and J ends, which lost 4 bases and 4 bases, there was a span of 9 bases. The CDR3 is 13 residues long. Per the germline V gene, CDR1 is SNHLY and CDR2 is FYNNEI. The CDR3 DNA is TGTGCCAGCAGTGGACAGGCATCAGATACGCAGTATTTT. Translating it yields CASSGQASDTQYF.

Comment on this clone: Within the sample, other DNA sequences also encode this same CDR3. The V and J genes are TRBV18 and TRBJ2-5; D unclear. CDR3 length equals 13 residues. Trimming shortened V by 5 bases and J by 1 base, and 8 bases separated the two germline ends. Germline CDR1 and CDR2: KGHSH and LQKENI. The CDR3 DNA is TGTGCCAGCTCAACGGGTACCCAAGAGACCCAGTACTTC. This encodes CASSTGTQETQYF.

The chain has TRBV9 and TRBJ1-6; a weak D match, TRBD1 (6 bases). Per the germline V gene, CDR1 is SGDLS and CDR2 is YYNGEE. The CDR3 covers 14 residues. V gave up 4 bases and J gave up 7 bases, with 12 bases separating them. In DNA form, the CDR3 reads TGTGCCAGCAGCCCTACAGGGACAAATTCACCCCTCCACTTT. It translates to CASSPTGTNSPLHF.

This chain connects TRBV28 to TRBJ2-5, with 7 bases identical to TRBD2. The CDR3 sequence is 14 residues long. CDR1 is MDHEN, CDR2 SYDVKM, per germline. The V gene end was trimmed by 7 bases and the J gene end by 1 base; junction bases not matched to a gene: 6. The CDR3 bases are TGTGCCAGCACTCCGCTAGCGGTCCAAGAGACCCAGTACTTC. Translated: CASTPLAVQETQYF. The full variable domain, with the rest looked up from reference TRBV28 and TRBJ2-5, is DVKVTQSSRYLVKRTGEKVFLECVQDMDHENMFWYRQDPGLGLRLIYFSYDVKMKEKGDIPEGYSVSREKKERFSLILESASTNQTSMYLCASTPLAVQETQYFGPGTRLLVL.

The J gene is TRBJ2-1, the V gene TRBV2, with a possible D match to TRBD1 (5 bases). Germline assignment: CDR1 SNHLY and CDR2 FYNNEI. Trimming removed 3 bases from V and 0 bases from J, with 9 bases in between. CDR3 length: 15 residues. The chain's CDR3 is CASSDTGHSYNEQFF. For the CDR3, the DNA is TGTGCCAGCAGTGACACAGGCCACTCCTACAATGAGCAGTTCTTC.

The J gene is TRBJ1-6, the V gene TRBV19, with D hard to call. Germline assignment: CDR1 LNHDA and CDR2 SQIVND (reference sequence). The V end was cut by 5 bases, the J end by 9 bases, with 11 bases between. CDR3 size: 13 residues. The DNA for the CDR3 is TGTGCCAGTAGTTCAACCACCCTTTCACCCCTCCACTTT. Protein: CASSSTTLSPLHF.

The chain combines TRBV29-1 with TRBJ1-2, with TRBD1 as a possible D gene (6 bases). Looked up from germline, CDR1 is SQVTM and CDR2 is ANQGSEA. V was clipped by 4 bases and J by 1 base, with 16 bases between them. The CDR3 has 15 residues. The CDR3 coding sequence is TGCAGCGTTGTTCCTACCAGAGGGGGTAACTATGGCTACACCTTC. Protein product: CSVVPTRGGNYGYTF.

J is TRBJ1-2 and V is TRBV7-9; TRBD1 agrees at 7 bases. The V and J ends lost 3 bases and 8 bases, in that order; junction bases with no gene match: 12. The germline V gene encodes CDR1 SEHNR and CDR2 FQNEAQ (reference sequence). The CDR3 totals 15 residues. The CDR3 spells CASSFDQDRVGGYTF. CDR3 DNA sequence: TGTGCCAGCAGCTTCGACCAAGACAGGGTCGGCGGCTACACCTTC.

This rearrangement joins TRBV30 to TRBJ1-4; D gene unclear. CDR1 and CDR2 (germline): GTSNPN, SVGIG (reference sequence). Trimming left V 1 base short and J 8 bases short, with 5 bases between. The CDR3 has 11 residues. CDR3 amino acids: CAWSAEEKLFF. The CDR3 nucleotides are TGTGCCTGGAGTGCTGAGGAAAAACTGTTTTTT.

The chain recombines TRBV29-1 with TRBJ2-3; unclear D gene. The CDR3 sequence is 11 residues long. Germline values: CDR1 SQVTM, CDR2 ANQGSEA. V lost 4 bases and J lost 0, with 2 bases in between. The CDR3 nucleotides are TGCAGCGTTGTAAGCACAGATACGCAGTATTTT. This translates into CSVVSTDTQYF.

The chain carries TRBV7-9 and TRBJ2-7; D is uncertain. The J call may be mistaken, given a closer DNA end match to TRBJ2-1. From germline, CDR1 is SEHNR and CDR2 FQNEAQ (reference sequence). CDR3 length: 15 residues. The CDR3, as DNA: TGTGCCAGCAGCTTATCTGGGATCATGGGCAATGAGCAGTTCTTC. This sequence encodes CASSLSGIMGNEQFF.

The chain is built from TRBV7-9 and TRBJ2-3, with 9 bases lining up with TRBD2. This CDR3 is 15 amino acids long. Trimming removed 5 bases from V and 2 bases from J; junction bases left unmatched: 5. Germline-derived CDR1 and CDR2 are SEHNR and FQNEAQ (reference sequence). CDR3 sequence: CASSLSGSITDTQYF. CDR3 coding DNA: TGTGCCAGCAGCCTTAGCGGGAGTATCACAGATACGCAGTATTTT.

This sequence joins TRBV28 and TRBJ1-6; D may be TRBD1 (5 bases). The germline gives CDR1 MDHEN, CDR2 SYDVKM. The CDR3 loop spans 17 amino acids. Trimming pared 5 bases from V and 0 bases from J, leaving 14 bases between. The CDR3 DNA reads TGTGCCAGCAGTCTCGGGACCCGGAGCTCCTATAATTCACCCCTCCACTTT. Amino acids: CASSLGTRSSYNSPLHF.

The sample holds a few counts of this clone. The chain has TRBV7-9 and TRBJ2-1; 9 bases map to TRBD2. Germline CDR1 and CDR2: SEHNR and FQNEAQ (reference sequence). The CDR3 is made up of 15 amino acids. V gave up 4 bases and J gave up 5 bases; unmatched junction bases: 6. In DNA form, the CDR3 reads TGTGCCAGCAGCTACGAGACTAGCGGAAACAATGAGCAGTTCTTC. Its translation is CASSYETSGNNEQFF. The full variable domain, its missing parts supplied by reference TRBV7-9 and TRBJ2-1, is DTGVSQNPRHKITKRGQNVTFRCDPISEHNRLYWYRQTLGQGPEFLTYFQNEAQLEKSRLLSDRFSAERPKGSFSTLEIQRTEQGDSAMYLCASSYETSGNNEQFFGPGTRLTVL.

J is TRBJ1-4 and V is TRBV19; D unclear. Germline lookup yields CDR1 LNHDA and CDR2 SQIVND (reference sequence). V was shortened by 3 bases and J by 6 bases, with 11 bases between the two germline ends. The CDR3 is 14 amino acids. The CDR3 nucleotides are TGTGCCAGTAGTATCGGTTGGCGGGATGAAAAACTGTTTTTT. It codes for CASSIGWRDEKLFF.

A single count supports this clone. Different DNA sequences within this sample yield the same CDR3. The J gene is TRBJ1-2, the V gene TRBV19; TRBD1 matches at 9 bases. CDR3 length: 13 residues. V lost 3 bases, J lost 5 bases, and 1 base stayed unmatched. Germline assignment: CDR1 LNHDA and CDR2 SQIVND (reference sequence). In DNA form, the CDR3 reads TGTGCCAGTAGTATCGACAGGGGGTATGGCTACACCTTC. Translating gives CASSIDRGYGYTF.